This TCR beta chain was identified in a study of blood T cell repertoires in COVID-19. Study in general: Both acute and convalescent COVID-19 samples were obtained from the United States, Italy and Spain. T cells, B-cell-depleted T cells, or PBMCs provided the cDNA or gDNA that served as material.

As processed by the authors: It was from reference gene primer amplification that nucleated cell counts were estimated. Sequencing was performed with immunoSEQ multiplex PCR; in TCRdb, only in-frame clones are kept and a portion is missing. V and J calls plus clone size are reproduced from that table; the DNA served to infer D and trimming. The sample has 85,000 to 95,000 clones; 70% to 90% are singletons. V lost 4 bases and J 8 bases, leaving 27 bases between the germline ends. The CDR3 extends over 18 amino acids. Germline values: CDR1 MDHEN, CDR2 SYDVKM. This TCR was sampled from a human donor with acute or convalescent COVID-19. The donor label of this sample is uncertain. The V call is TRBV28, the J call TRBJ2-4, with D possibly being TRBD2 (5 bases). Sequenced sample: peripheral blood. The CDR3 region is CASSYPLQIGKASDIQYF. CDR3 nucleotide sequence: TGTGCCAGCAGTTACCCTCTACAGATCGGGAAGGCCTCGGACATTCAGTACTTC.